This T cell receptor beta chain originates from a study of Ad26.COV2.S vaccination and SARS-CoV-2 variants. CDR3 length: 14 residues. Germline CDR1 reads SGHVS; CDR2 reads FNYEAQ. After removal of 5 bases from V and 6 bases from J, the junction contained 8 bases not matched to a gene. TCRdb's copy holds only in-frame clones and misses some; the assay was immunoSEQ multiplex PCR. This sample has approximately 420,000 clones, with about 85% found just once. As to treatment: approximately 18 received Ad26.COV2.S at low or high dose, single or two shots; about 5 received placebo; per-sample allocation not given. Day 63 following the first vaccine or placebo injection was when the samples were taken.

The rearrangement links TRBV7-6 to TRBJ1-1; TRBD1 matches at 8 bases. Source: peripheral blood, taken in a trial of Ad26.COV2.S vaccine versus placebo. This clonotype was obtained from a person between 18 and 59 years old who received the Ad26.COV2.S COVID-19 vaccine or a placebo. CDR3 nucleotide sequence: TGTGCCAGCAGCATGGACAGGGAAGGAGCTGAAGCTTTCTTT. It yields the protein CASSMDREGAEAFF.